The 21 T cell receptor beta chains given below trace back to one sample, sequenced in a study of blood T cell repertoires in COVID-19 (dated by TCRdb to 2019 to 2021). The method behind the library was the immunoSEQ multiplex PCR assay. TCRdb re-hosts the immuneACCESS table, in-frame sequences only. Its copies lack some clones; in the studies checked, an unresolved V gene accounts for under half of them, and the cause for the rest is not known. The sample profile shows over 250,000 clones; 80% to 95% of them were found once. The ten most abundant clones make up roughly 1.1% of the sample. Material for sequencing was PBMCs or T cells enriched from blood (not recorded which). These receptors came from a woman in her twenties or thirties who had recovered from COVID-19.

V and J are TRBV18 and TRBJ1-3; no firm D call. V lost 3 bases to trimming and J lost 0 bases, with 15 bases between them. Germline V gene sequence: CDR1 KGHSH, CDR2 LQKENI. This CDR3 spans 17 amino acids. The CDR3 DNA reads as TGTGCCAGCTCACCTTTAATAACAACAGACTCTGGAAACACCATATATTTT. It encodes CASSPLITTDSGNTIYF.

With respect to this clone: Other DNA variants within this sample encode the same CDR3. This chain connects TRBV28 to TRBJ1-1; TRBD1 agrees at 9 bases. V lost 0 bases to trimming and J lost 1 base; unmatched junction nucleotides: 0. The germline CDR1 and CDR2 sequences are MDHEN and SYDVKM. CDR3 length: 15 residues. CDR3 loop: CASSLWTGGNTEAFF. CDR3 DNA sequence: TGTGCCAGCAGTTTATGGACAGGGGGGAACACTGAAGCTTTCTTT.

The V gene is TRBV7-9, the J gene TRBJ1-2; 8 bases fit TRBD1. Germline V gene sequence: CDR1 SEHNR, CDR2 FQNEAQ (reference sequence). V shed 5 bases, J shed 6 bases, and the junction held 11 bases outside the gene matches. The CDR3 loop spans 15 amino acids. CDR3 DNA sequence: TGTGCCAGCAGCACTACCTCAGACAGGGGCCATGGCTACACCTTC. It is translated as CASSTTSDRGHGYTF.

DNA for the CDR3: TGCGCCAGCAGCCAAGGAGCAGCGGCCACCTACAATGAGCAGTTCTTC. Residues: CASSQGAAATYNEQFF. The gene calls are TRBV4-3 and TRBJ2-1; D possibly corresponds to TRBD2 (5 bases). CDR1 is LGHNA, CDR2 YSLEER, per germline. The CDR3 consists of 16 residues. The ends were cut back, 1 base at V and 2 bases at J, with 12 bases in the middle.

V and J are TRBV25-1 and TRBJ1-1; a weak D match, TRBD1 (6 bases). Trimming took off 7 bases at V and 2 bases at J, with 14 bases between the two ends. The germline V gene encodes CDR1 MGHDK and CDR2 SYGVNS. The CDR3 contains 14 residues. The CDR3 reads CASTVGGVNTEAFF. The DNA of the CDR3 is TGTGCCAGCACTGTAGGGGGTGTCAACACTGAAGCTTTCTTT.

The chain uses TRBV7-9 and TRBJ2-7; 9 nucleotides agree with TRBD1. The CDR3 sequence is 15 residues long. Trimming cost V 5 bases and J 3 bases; bases outside gene matches: 8. From germline, CDR1 is SEHNR and CDR2 FQNEAQ (reference sequence). The CDR3 reads CASSKGTGSVYEQYF. For the CDR3, the DNA is TGTGCCAGCAGCAAAGGGACAGGGTCGGTCTACGAGCAGTACTTC.

The chain couples TRBV11-3 to TRBJ2-5; TRBD2 matches at 7 bases. The V segment lost 1 base and the J segment 5 bases; nucleotides outside the gene matches: 10. Per germline, CDR1 SGHNT and CDR2 YENEEA. There are 16 residues in the CDR3. CDR3 in DNA: TGTGCCAGCAGCTTAGGTGTTAGCGGGCTCCTGGAGACCCAGTACTTC. Residues: CASSLGVSGLLETQYF.

This chain's CDR3 is CASRLAHGFQETQYF. Here the CDR3 DNA reads TGTGCAAGTCGCTTAGCCCACGGGTTCCAAGAGACCCAGTACTTC. The chain links TRBV12-2 to TRBJ2-5; the tabulated D call, TRBD2, remains unverified against the DNA. TRBV12-2 is designated a pseudogene. The CDR3 spans 15 residues.

This clone was observed a few times. The CDR3 DNA is TGTGCCAGCAGTTTATCGACAGGGGGCGGCACTGAAGCTTTCTTT. Its translation is CASSLSTGGGTEAFF. V gene TRBV27 combines with J gene TRBJ1-1, with 10 positions matching TRBD1. This CDR3 has 15 amino acids. Germline trimming cut 0 bases from V and 4 bases from J; bases unmatched to any gene: 2. The germline V gene encodes CDR1 MNHEY and CDR2 SMNVEV (reference sequence).

The rearrangement joins TRBV30 to TRBJ2-5, with TRBD2 matching 9 bases. Germline V gene lookup returns CDR1 GTSNPN and CDR2 SVGIG (reference sequence). The V and J ends lost 5 bases and 2 bases, in that order; junction bases with no gene match: 6. The CDR3 has 14 amino acids. The chain's CDR3 is CAWGETSGQETQYF. The DNA of the CDR3 is TGTGCCTGGGGCGAGACTAGCGGTCAAGAGACCCAGTACTTC.

The CDR3 coding sequence is TGTGCCAGCAGTATGGGGGGGGCACAAAGTTACTATGGCTACACCTTC. It specifies CASSMGGAQSYYGYTF. This chain joins TRBV28 and TRBJ1-2, with a weak D call TRBD1 (6 bases). The CDR3 runs to 16 residues. Trimming took 5 bases from V and 3 from J, leaving 19 bases between them. In germline, CDR1 is MDHEN, CDR2 SYDVKM.

The sample holds one count of this clone. The CDR3 nucleotides are TGCGCCAGCAGCTCTTATACCACTGACACTGAAGCTTTCTTT. This sequence encodes CASSSYTTDTEAFF. J is TRBJ1-1 and V is TRBV5-1, with D unclear. CDR3 length equals 14 residues. The ends were cut back, 3 bases at V and 3 bases at J, with 12 bases in the middle. The germline V gene has CDR1 SGHRS and CDR2 YFSETQ.

The rearrangement uses TRBV6-5 and TRBJ2-4; TRBD2 agrees at 8 bases. The CDR3 consists of 14 residues. Germline assignment: CDR1 MNHEY and CDR2 SVGAGI. V was clipped by 0 bases and J by 12 bases; unmatched bases: 7. The CDR3 bases are TGTGCCAGCAGTTACTCCACTAGCGGAAGCACTCAGTACTTC. Amino acid sequence: CASSYSTSGSTQYF.

The V call is TRBV7-2, the J call TRBJ2-3; 7 bases align to TRBD2. CDR1 SGHTA and CDR2 FQGNSA come from the germline V gene. The CDR3 is 18 amino acids. The V gene end was trimmed by 1 base and the J gene end by 4 bases; junction bases not matched to a gene: 14. CDR3 region: CASSLGLRTRRGSDTQYF. The CDR3 DNA is TGTGCCAGCAGCTTAGGGTTACGGACTAGGCGAGGATCAGATACGCAGTATTTT. The whole variable domain, filled in from reference TRBV7-2 and TRBJ2-3, reads GAGVSQSPSNKVTEKGKDVELRCDPISGHTALYWYRQSLGQGLEFLIYFQGNSAPDKSGLPSDRFSAERTGGSVSTLTIQRTQQEDSAVYLCASSLGLRTRRGSDTQYFGPGTRLTVL.

The gene calls are TRBV7-3 and TRBJ1-2, with a possible D match to TRBD1 (6 bases). Germline V gene lookup returns CDR1 SGHTA and CDR2 FQGTGA. The V end was cut by 4 bases, the J end by 6 bases, with 24 bases between. The CDR3 loop spans 17 amino acids. The CDR3 region has the DNA TGTGCCAGCAGCTCCTATCTAGGGCGGGGGGCGAAGGATGGCTACACCTTC. As protein: CASSSYLGRGAKDGYTF.

This clone was picked up a small number of times. The chain uses TRBV5-1 and TRBJ2-5; the match to TRBD2 covers 15 bases. CDR1 and CDR2 (germline): SGHRS, YFSETQ. The CDR3 contains 17 residues. With 2 bases clipped from V and 5 bases from J, the junction kept 7 bases outside the gene matches. CDR3 sequence (DNA): TGCGCCAGCAGCTTACAAGGACTAGCGGGAGGGATGGAGACCCAGTACTTC. Translating it yields CASSLQGLAGGMETQYF.

This chain uses TRBV2 with TRBJ1-1; D is ambiguous. Germline V lookup: CDR1 SNHLY, CDR2 FYNNEI. V shed 10 bases and J shed 1 base, with 7 bases lying between them. There are 11 residues in the CDR3. CDR3 amino acids: CAITRNTEAFF. The CDR3 DNA follows: TGTGCCATCACTAGGAACACTGAAGCTTTCTTT.

The chain has TRBV3-1 (or the pseudogene TRBV3-2) and TRBJ1-1; D unclear. V gave up 0 bases and J gave up 1 base, with 12 bases separating them. The CDR3 length is 16 residues. Looked up from germline, CDR1 is LGHDT and CDR2 is YNNKEL (reference sequence). CDR3 DNA sequence: TGTGCCAGCAGCCAAGATCCGGGGATAGGGAACACTGAAGCTTTCTTT. Translated: CASSQDPGIGNTEAFF.

This chain links TRBV11-2 with TRBJ2-7; D perhaps matches TRBD2 (5 bases). Germline values: CDR1 SGHAT, CDR2 FQNNGV. The CDR3 is 15 residues long. V lost 0 bases, J lost 9 bases, and 18 bases lay in between. The CDR3 bases are TGTGCCAGCAGCTTAGATCCCGGAGCGGCTTGGACGCAGTACTTC. This encodes CASSLDPGAAWTQYF.

The J gene is TRBJ2-1, the V gene TRBV5-1; a possible D gene is TRBD2 (5 bases). Trimming took 0 bases from V and 8 from J, leaving 9 bases between them. This CDR3 region has 13 residues. CDR1 is SGHRS, CDR2 YFSETQ, per germline. CDR3 protein: CASSLGQRDEQFF. Written as DNA, the CDR3 is TGCGCCAGCAGCTTGGGCCAGAGGGATGAGCAGTTCTTC.

The chain employs TRBV10-1 and TRBJ2-7; the D gene is possibly TRBD1 (6 bases). The V and J ends lost 5 bases and 6 bases respectively, with 23 bases between them. From germline, CDR1 is WNHNN and CDR2 SYGVQD (reference sequence). The CDR3 length is 16 residues. The CDR3 region is CASSWTVMGRPGEQYF. The CDR3 nucleotides read TGCGCCAGCAGTTGGACAGTGATGGGTCGTCCTGGCGAGCAGTACTTC.